These 15 T cell receptor beta chains share one sample of origin, sequenced in a study of blood T cell repertoires in COVID-19. Here immunoSEQ multiplex PCR was the method, and the copy in TCRdb shows in-frame clones only, minus some. The table records around 220,000 clones, around four fifths of them present only once. What was sequenced was peripheral blood. The source of these receptors is a woman of 80 years or more with COVID-19, enrolled during active disease.

This sequence joins TRBV29-1 and TRBJ1-2, with 8 bases that match TRBD1. The CDR3 is made up of 12 amino acids. With V trimmed by 7 bases and J by 2 bases, 3 bases remained unmatched. The germline V gene encodes CDR1 SQVTM and CDR2 ANQGSEA. CDR3 DNA sequence: TGCAGCGCGAGACAGGGGAACTATGGCTACACCTTC. The encoded protein is CSARQGNYGYTF.

This sequence joins TRBV5-1 and TRBJ2-3, with D perhaps matching TRBD2 (5 bases). Trimming pared 2 bases from V and 0 bases from J, leaving 13 bases between. Germline V gene lookup returns CDR1 SGHRS and CDR2 YFSETQ. This CDR3 contains 16 residues. CDR3 amino acids: CASSLRLAISTDTQYF. The CDR3 DNA sequence: TGCGCCAGCAGCTTACGCCTAGCAATCAGCACAGATACGCAGTATTTT.

This chain joins TRBV7-2 and TRBJ2-7; D is possibly TRBD2 (7 bases). The CDR3 totals 15 residues. Germline V gives CDR1 SGHTA, CDR2 FQGNSA. V was clipped by 0 bases and J by 7 bases, with 16 bases between them. CDR3 bases: TGTGCCAGCAGCTTAGCGCGGGAGACAGGTGCGGAGCAGTACTTC. As protein: CASSLARETGAEQYF.

V and J are TRBV10-3 and TRBJ2-5, with D possibly matching TRBD1 (6 bases). The CDR3 runs to 14 residues. The V gene's germline CDR1 is ENHRY and CDR2 SYGVKD. Trimming cost V 3 bases and J 5 bases, with 13 bases left between them. This chain's CDR3 is CAISENAGDETQYF. The DNA of the CDR3 is TGTGCCATCAGTGAAAATGCAGGGGACGAGACCCAGTACTTC.

This clone appeared a few times. The rearrangement joins TRBV5-1 to TRBJ2-7, with D possibly matching TRBD1 (5 bases). The germline V gene encodes CDR1 SGHRS and CDR2 YFSETQ. The germline V and J ends were trimmed by 4 bases and 3 bases, with 14 bases remaining between them. The length of the CDR3 is 14 residues. CDR3 in amino acids: CASSIQAPGYEQYF. The CDR3 DNA follows: TGCGCCAGCAGCATACAGGCGCCGGGCTACGAGCAGTACTTC.

This clone was recorded only once. The chain links TRBV6-1 to TRBJ2-7; the match to TRBD2 covers 9 bases. This CDR3 spans 16 amino acids. The V and J ends lost 0 bases and 2 bases, in that order; junction bases with no gene match: 5. CDR1 is MNHNS and CDR2 is SASEGT in the germline V gene. The chain's CDR3 is CASSEAVTSGPYEQYF. CDR3 nucleotides: TGTGCCAGCAGTGAAGCCGTGACTAGCGGTCCCTACGAGCAGTACTTC.

The chain employs TRBV3-1 (or the pseudogene TRBV3-2) and TRBJ2-7; 13 nucleotides align to TRBD2. The V gene's germline CDR1 is LGHDT and CDR2 YNNKEL (reference sequence). This CDR3 is 17 amino acids long. J gave up 1 base and V 2 bases, and 5 bases lay outside the gene matches. The CDR3 DNA follows: TGTGCCAGCAGCCAACCCGGACTAGCGGGGGATTCCTACGAGCAGTACTTC. Its protein is CASSQPGLAGDSYEQYF.

V usage is TRBV5-1 and J usage is TRBJ2-7, with 8 positions matching TRBD1. Germline lookup yields CDR1 SGHRS and CDR2 YFSETQ. This CDR3 is built from 15 residues. Unmatched junction bases numbered 6, after V lost 0 bases and J lost 4 bases. The CDR3 coding sequence is TGCGCCAGCAGCTTGGCCCCGGGACAGGAGTACGAGCAGTACTTC. Translation: CASSLAPGQEYEQYF. Supplemented by reference TRBV5-1 and TRBJ2-7, the full variable domain reads KAGVTQTPRYLIKTRGQQVTLSCSPISGHRSVSWYQQTPGQGLQFLFEYFSETQRNKGNFPGRFSGRQFSNSRSEMNVSTLELGDSALYLCASSLAPGQEYEQYFGPGTRLTVT.

The V and J genes are TRBV18 and TRBJ2-7; D remains unclear. This CDR3 has 14 amino acids. V was trimmed by 2 bases and J by 2 bases, leaving 10 bases between them. The V gene's germline CDR1 is KGHSH and CDR2 LQKENI. Here the CDR3 DNA reads TGTGCCAGCTCACCAACCAGGCCCCCCTACGAGCAGTACTTC. This codes for CASSPTRPPYEQYF.

The chain has TRBV6-1 and TRBJ1-5, with D possibly being TRBD1 (5 bases). CDR1 and CDR2 (germline): MNHNS, SASEGT. The CDR3 totals 15 residues. V shed 2 bases and J shed 6 bases, with 14 bases lying between them. CDR3 region: CASSERLTVGQPQHF. The DNA for the CDR3 is TGTGCCAGCAGTGAACGGCTGACAGTCGGTCAGCCCCAGCATTTT.

The chain combines TRBV9 with TRBJ1-2; D may be TRBD1 (6 bases). Per germline, CDR1 SGDLS and CDR2 YYNGEE. V lost 0 bases and J lost 4, with 10 bases in between. The CDR3 contains 14 residues. CDR3 amino acids: CASSVGGQSYGYTF. The CDR3 DNA is TGTGCCAGCAGCGTAGGTGGACAGTCCTATGGCTACACCTTC.

The J gene is TRBJ1-1, the V gene TRBV18; D perhaps matches TRBD1 (6 bases). The germline V gene has CDR1 KGHSH and CDR2 LQKENI. Trimming pared 0 bases from V and 4 bases from J, leaving 12 bases between. The CDR3 runs 15 residues. The CDR3 sequence is CASSPPTGSTTEAFF. The DNA for the CDR3 is TGTGCCAGCTCACCACCCACAGGGTCTACCACTGAAGCTTTCTTT. The whole variable domain, filled in from reference TRBV18 and TRBJ1-1, reads NAGVMQNPRHLVRRRGQEARLRCSPMKGHSHVYWYRQLPEEGLKFMVYLQKENIIDESGMPKERFSAEFPKEGPSILRIQQVVRGDSAAYFCASSPPTGSTTEAFFGQGTRLTVV.

The chain carries TRBV27 and TRBJ2-1; 16 nucleotides align to TRBD2. There are 20 residues in the CDR3. Trimming at V came to 5 bases and at J to 5 bases, leaving 15 bases not matched to a gene. From germline, CDR1 is MNHEY and CDR2 SMNVEV (reference sequence). CDR3 loop: CASSPKGLAGGPWWDNEQFF. The CDR3, as DNA: TGTGCCAGCAGTCCCAAGGGACTAGCGGGAGGGCCTTGGTGGGACAATGAGCAGTTCTTC.

Concerning this clone: A far larger clone is one nucleotide away, so this likely arose from a read error. This chain joins TRBV6-5 and TRBJ1-1, with TRBD1 as a possible D gene (6 bases). From germline, CDR1 is MNHEY and CDR2 SVGAGI. Trimming removed 5 bases at V and 0 bases at J, with 10 bases between. The CDR3 has 14 residues. The CDR3 is CASSQGHLNTEAFF. The CDR3 DNA sequence: TGTGCCAGCAGTCAGGGACACCTGAACACTGAAGCTTTCTTT.

This chain links TRBV14 with TRBJ2-4, with D possibly TRBD1 on 6 matching bases. The germline V gene encodes CDR1 SGHDN and CDR2 FVKESK. The CDR3 consists of 13 residues. Trimming removed 4 bases at V and 10 bases at J, with 14 bases between. This chain's CDR3 is CASSLRTGTIQYF. The CDR3 region has the DNA TGTGCCAGCAGCCTCAGAACCGGGACAATTCAGTACTTC.